This record concerns one T cell receptor beta chain sequence. As yet, its antigen is unknown. This sample also contains other DNA sequences that code for the same CDR3. The primer mix had 60 Vbeta and 13 Jbeta primers. The data were produced by immunoSEQ multiplex PCR, yet TCRdb's version contains in-frame clones alone and is incomplete. Among more than 85,000 clones listed, around 76% were seen once. Trimming took 6 bases from V and 2 from J; bases not matched to a gene: 3. Germline V CDR1 and CDR2: SNHLY, FYNNEI. The CDR3 totals 15 residues. The data derive from a study of cytomegalovirus exposure and HLA in healthy donors. Study as a whole: Assignment to the Caucasian-associated ancestry cluster applied to less than 85% of the approximately 400 genotyped donors.

Study-level results: There were some public TCRs occurring in many donors, but most TCR sequences were rare. According to the study, 160 or so TCR beta chains were cytomegalovirus-associated. An analysis done earlier found most TCR beta V segments productive about 87% or about 30% of the time.

The chain links TRBV2 to TRBJ2-1; TRBD2 matches 11 bases. The origin of this receptor is a man aged 30 to 39 in good health and CMV-seropositive. Sequencing was done on a sample of PBMCs. CDR3 loop: CASRSSGGAYNEQFF. DNA for the CDR3: TGTGCCAGCAGAAGTAGCGGGGGGGCCTACAATGAGCAGTTCTTC.